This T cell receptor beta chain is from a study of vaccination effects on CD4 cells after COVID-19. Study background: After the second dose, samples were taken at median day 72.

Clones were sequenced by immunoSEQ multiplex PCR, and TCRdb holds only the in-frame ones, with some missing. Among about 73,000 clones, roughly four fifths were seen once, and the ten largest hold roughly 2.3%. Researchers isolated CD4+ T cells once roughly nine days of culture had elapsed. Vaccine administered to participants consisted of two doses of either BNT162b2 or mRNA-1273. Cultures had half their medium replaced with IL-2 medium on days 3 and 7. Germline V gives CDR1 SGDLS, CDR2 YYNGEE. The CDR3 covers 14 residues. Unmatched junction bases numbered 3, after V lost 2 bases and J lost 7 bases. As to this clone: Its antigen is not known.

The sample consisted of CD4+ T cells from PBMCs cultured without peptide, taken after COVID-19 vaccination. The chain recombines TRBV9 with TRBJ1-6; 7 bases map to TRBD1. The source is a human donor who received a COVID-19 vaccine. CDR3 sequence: CASSVDRANSPLHF. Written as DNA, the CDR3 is TGTGCCAGCAGCGTTGACAGGGCCAATTCACCCCTCCACTTT.